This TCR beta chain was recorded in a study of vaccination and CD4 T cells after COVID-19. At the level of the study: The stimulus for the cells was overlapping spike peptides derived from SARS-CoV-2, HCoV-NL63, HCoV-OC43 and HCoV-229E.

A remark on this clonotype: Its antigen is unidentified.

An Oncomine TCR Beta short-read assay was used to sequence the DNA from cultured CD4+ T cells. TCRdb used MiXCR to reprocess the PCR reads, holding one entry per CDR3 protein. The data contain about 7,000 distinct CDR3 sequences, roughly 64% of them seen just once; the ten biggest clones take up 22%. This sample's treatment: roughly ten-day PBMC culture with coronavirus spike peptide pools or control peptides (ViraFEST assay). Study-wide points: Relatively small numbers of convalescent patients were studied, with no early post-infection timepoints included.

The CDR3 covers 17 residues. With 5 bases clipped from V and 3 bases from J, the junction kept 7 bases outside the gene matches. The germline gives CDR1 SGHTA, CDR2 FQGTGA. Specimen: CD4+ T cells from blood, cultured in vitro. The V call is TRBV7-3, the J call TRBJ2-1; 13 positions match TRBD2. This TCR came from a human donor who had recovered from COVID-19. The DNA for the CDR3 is TGTGCCAGCAGCGCCCGGACTAGCGGGAGTGTCTACAATGAGCAGTTCTTC. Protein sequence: CASSARTSGSVYNEQFF.